This entry lists 23 T cell receptor beta chains sequenced from one sample in a study of T cells in Graves' hyperthyroidism and ophthalmopathy. Amplification yielded TCR beta CDR3 regions, with RNA transcripts as the source. The HTBI primer set drove a first-round RT-PCR of the TCR CDR3. TCRdb re-analysed the multiplex PCR reads in MiXCR, keeping a single row per CDR3 protein. This table holds under 550,000 distinct CDR3 sequences, roughly 21% found once. What was sequenced was blood. These receptors all come from a man aged 40-50 years with Graves' ophthalmopathy.

This clonotype was recorded many times. The chain joins TRBV5-1 to TRBJ2-7, with D perhaps TRBD1 (5 bases). This CDR3 region has 14 residues. V was clipped by 0 bases and J by 5 bases, with 12 bases between them. CDR1 is SGHRS, CDR2 YFSETQ, per germline. CDR3 sequence (DNA): TGCGCCAGCAGCTTGGGTACGACAGCTCACGAGCAGTACTTC. It encodes CASSLGTTAHEQYF.

This clonotype was found a few times. This rearrangement joins TRBV5-1 to TRBJ2-7; D not certain. Germline CDR1 and CDR2: SGHRS and YFSETQ. With 1 base removed from V and 3 bases from J, the gap between germline ends came to 8 bases. CDR3 length: 13 residues. CDR3 in DNA: TGCGCCAGCAGCTTGCAGGTCAACTACGAGCAGTACTTC. Translation: CASSLQVNYEQYF.

There are a few counts of this clonotype. V usage is TRBV20-1 and J usage is TRBJ2-1; 10 nucleotides align to TRBD2. After removal of 3 bases from V and 2 bases from J, the junction contained 28 bases not matched to a gene. The germline V gene encodes CDR1 DFQATT and CDR2 SNEGSKA (reference sequence). CDR3 size: 23 residues. The CDR3 region is CSARATKLALSELAGGPYNEQFF. The CDR3 DNA sequence: TGCAGTGCTAGGGCAACAAAACTAGCCCTGTCTGAATTAGCGGGAGGACCCTACAATGAGCAGTTCTTC.

This clonotype was picked up a small number of times. The chain employs TRBV20-1 and TRBJ2-2, with D uncertain. Trimming pared 4 bases from V and 0 bases from J, leaving 6 bases between. The CDR3 contains 13 residues. Germline V CDR1 and CDR2: DFQATT, SNEGSKA (reference sequence). This chain's CDR3 is CSATRPNTGELFF. The DNA of the CDR3 is TGCAGTGCTACTCGACCGAACACCGGGGAGCTGTTTTTT.

The sample holds one count of this clonotype. A single base separates this from a much larger clone, so it may be a read error. This chain joins TRBV28 and TRBJ2-1; 7 bases fit TRBD1. The CDR3 runs 14 residues. Germline V gene lookup returns CDR1 MDHEN and CDR2 SYDVKM. CDR3 in amino acids: CASSLTGSYNEKFF. The CDR3 DNA is TGTGCCAGCAGTCTGACAGGGAGCTACAATGAGAAGTTCTTC.

V is TRBV5-5 and J is TRBJ2-1; maybe TRBD1 (6 bases). This CDR3 is built from 20 residues. Per the germline V gene, CDR1 is SGHKS and CDR2 is YYEKEE (reference sequence). Trimming left V 1 base short and J 7 bases short, with 30 bases between. CDR3 loop: CASSLLTGREAQQGTNEQFF. CDR3 nucleotide sequence: TGTGCCAGCAGCTTGTTGACGGGTCGGGAAGCTCAGCAGGGGACAAATGAGCAGTTCTTC.

The chain carries TRBV20-1 and TRBJ2-7; no firm D call. The CDR3 extends over 16 amino acids. Germline V gene data show CDR1 as DFQATT and CDR2 as SNEGSKA (reference sequence). V shed 0 bases and J shed 2 bases, with 17 bases lying between them. CDR3 in DNA: TGCAGTGCTAGAGATGATACGGAAATTCATACCTACGAGCAGTACTTC. This encodes CSARDDTEIHTYEQYF.

The genes are TRBV5-1 and TRBJ1-3; the D gene is possibly TRBD1 (5 bases). V was pared by 0 bases and J by 4 bases, with 17 bases between. CDR3 length equals 17 residues. Germline loops: CDR1 SGHRS, CDR2 YFSETQ. The CDR3, as DNA: TGCGCCAGCAGCTTGGCCGGGGGGACGACTCACGGAAACACCATATATTTT. Translation: CASSLAGGTTHGNTIYF.

This clonotype showed up just a few times. V is TRBV18 and J is TRBJ2-2, with D unclear. V was pared by 4 bases and J by 1 base, with 7 bases between. This CDR3 region has 14 residues. Per germline, CDR1 KGHSH and CDR2 LQKENI. In nucleotides, the CDR3 is TGTGCCAGCTCACACAAGGAGAACACCGGGGAGCTGTTTTTT. This sequence encodes CASSHKENTGELFF.

The table lists this clonotype with a few counts. The chain uses TRBV29-1 and TRBJ2-7; TRBD2 aligns across 7 bases. Germline CDR1 is SQVTM and CDR2 is ANQGSEA. There are 15 residues in the CDR3. J lost 3 bases, V lost 6 bases, and 14 bases had no gene match. This CDR3 is CSVVVLGGVIYEQYF. The CDR3 DNA sequence: TGCAGCGTCGTCGTGCTGGGGGGGGTCATCTACGAGCAGTACTTC.

This chain joins TRBV2 and TRBJ1-4, with D possibly TRBD1 on 6 matching bases. The CDR3 consists of 14 residues. CDR1 and CDR2 from the germline V gene are SNHLY and FYNNEI. V was trimmed by 9 bases and J by 8 bases, leaving 19 bases between them. CDR3 region: CASLQGQLTEKLFF. For the CDR3, the DNA is TGTGCCAGTCTACAAGGACAGCTCACCGAAAAACTGTTTTTT.

This clonotype showed up just a few times. The rearrangement uses TRBV7-6 and TRBJ2-1, with no clear D. Germline V gives CDR1 SGHVS, CDR2 FNYEAQ. There are 14 residues in the CDR3. V was pared by 2 bases and J by 5 bases, with 10 bases between. CDR3 amino acids: CASSLINSNNEQFF. The CDR3 DNA is TGTGCCAGCAGCTTAATTAACTCTAACAATGAGCAGTTCTTC. The full variable domain, its missing parts supplied by reference TRBV7-6 and TRBJ2-1, is GAGVSQSPRYKVTKRGQDVALRCDPISGHVSLYWYRQALGQGPEFLTYFNYEAQQDKSGLPNDRFSAERPEGSISTLTIQRTEQRDSAMYRCASSLINSNNEQFFGPGTRLTVL.

This chain joins TRBV12-3 or TRBV12-4 and TRBJ2-1; D may be TRBD1 (5 bases). V gave up 2 bases and J gave up 6 bases, with 20 bases separating them. This CDR3 region has 17 residues. The CDR3 bases are TGTGCCAGCAGTTTAAGGCTTGGGGCGCTTGGAGTCAATGAGCAGTTCTTC. Its translation: CASSLRLGALGVNEQFF.

This clonotype occurred many times. The CDR3 loop reads CASSLHLQGAHEQYF. The CDR3 nucleotides read TGTGCCAGCAGCTTACATCTACAGGGGGCCCACGAGCAGTACTTC. The chain carries TRBV11-2 and TRBJ2-7, with TRBD1 identical over 9 bases. V trimming: 2 bases; J trimming: 5 bases; junction bases outside the gene matches: 7. The CDR3 contains 15 residues. Germline-derived CDR1 and CDR2 are SGHAT and FQNNGV. The whole variable domain, remainder taken from reference TRBV11-2 and TRBJ2-7, is EAGVAQSPRYKIIEKRQSVAFWCNPISGHATLYWYQQILGQGPKLLIQFQNNGVVDDSQLPKDRFSAERLKGVDSTLKIQPAKLEDSAVYLCASSLHLQGAHEQYFGPGTRLTVT.

The chain is built from TRBV13 and TRBJ2-4; D is perhaps TRBD2 (5 bases). Trimming took 6 bases from V and 4 from J, leaving 16 bases between them. CDR1 and CDR2 (germline): PRHDT, FYEKMQ (reference sequence). The CDR3 runs to 15 residues. As DNA, the CDR3 is TGTGCCAGCAGAGCCAGGAGCGGAACTAAAAACATTCAGTACTTC. Its protein is CASRARSGTKNIQYF.

This clonotype appeared a few times. This sequence joins TRBV9 and TRBJ2-3; TRBD2 agrees at 8 bases. This CDR3 has 16 residues. Germline V gene data show CDR1 as SGDLS and CDR2 as YYNGEE. Losses at the gene ends were 0 bases for V and 5 bases for J; bases not matched to a gene: 8. The CDR3 DNA reads as TGTGCCAGCAGCGTAGCTTTAAGCGGGAGAAGAGATACGCAGTATTTT. Protein product: CASSVALSGRRDTQYF.

A single count supports this clonotype. The chain is built from TRBV7-2 and TRBJ2-6; perhaps TRBD1 as D (6 bases). This CDR3 comprises 15 residues. Germline V gene data show CDR1 as SGHTA and CDR2 as FQGNSA. V was shortened by 7 bases and J by 0 bases, with 10 bases between the two germline ends. The CDR3 DNA sequence: TGTGCCAGCAACCCGACAGGCTCTGGGGCCAACGTCCTGACTTTC. Its translation: CASNPTGSGANVLTF.

This clonotype has just a few counts. CDR3 residues: CASSIRGYQETQYF. CDR3 coding DNA: TGTGCCAGCAGCATCCGGGGTTACCAAGAGACCCAGTACTTC. The rearrangement joins TRBV5-6 to TRBJ2-5; perhaps TRBD2 as D (5 bases). The V and J ends lost 4 bases and 0 bases respectively, with 10 bases between them. The germline gives CDR1 SGHDT, CDR2 YYEEEE. CDR3 length: 14 amino acids.

A note on this clonotype: A much larger clone lies a single base off, so this may be a read error. J is TRBJ1-6 and V is TRBV7-3; D call uncertain. The CDR3 runs 15 residues. Trimming cost V 2 bases and J 8 bases, with 13 bases left between them. CDR1 is SGHTA and CDR2 is FQGTGA in the germline V gene. CDR3 residues: CASSLEAVKHSPLHF. CDR3 sequence (DNA): TGTGCCAGCAGCTTAGAGGCAGTAAAACATTCACCCCTCCACTTT.

This clonotype has just a few counts. The genes are TRBV10-3 and TRBJ2-1; 9 nucleotides agree with TRBD2. V dropped 0 bases and J dropped 6; count of bases not matched to a gene: 12. CDR1 and CDR2 from the germline V gene are ENHRY and SYGVKD. The CDR3 totals 18 residues. This CDR3 reads CAISESQKRLAGTNEQFF. The CDR3 DNA sequence: TGTGCCATCAGTGAGTCGCAGAAACGGCTAGCGGGAACCAATGAGCAGTTCTTC.

This clonotype was recorded at least ten times. The J gene is TRBJ2-4, the V gene TRBV10-3; a possible D gene is TRBD2 (5 bases). This CDR3 contains 12 residues. From germline, CDR1 is ENHRY and CDR2 SYGVKD. V was shortened by 6 bases and J by 8 bases, with 11 bases between the two germline ends. The DNA of the CDR3 is TGTGCCATCAGCGACACTAGGCACATTCAGTACTTC. Translating gives CAISDTRHIQYF.

This clonotype was observed at least ten times. The V gene is TRBV12-3 or TRBV12-4, the J gene TRBJ2-1; D uncertain. The CDR3 runs to 13 residues. Trimming pared 4 bases from V and 3 bases from J, leaving 7 bases between. The DNA for the CDR3 is TGTGCCAGCAGTTACGGCTTCTACAATGAGCAGTTCTTC. Protein sequence: CASSYGFYNEQFF.

The chain links TRBV5-1 to TRBJ2-3; 8 bases agree with TRBD1. V shed 0 bases, J shed 8 bases, and the junction held 14 bases outside the gene matches. Germline V CDR1 and CDR2: SGHRS, YFSETQ. This CDR3 region has 17 residues. The CDR3 region is CASSLAWTGYQSGTQYF. The CDR3 bases are TGCGCCAGCAGCTTGGCCTGGACAGGGTATCAATCAGGTACGCAGTATTTT. The full variable domain, rest sourced from reference TRBV5-1 and TRBJ2-3, is KAGVTQTPRYLIKTRGQQVTLSCSPISGHRSVSWYQQTPGQGLQFLFEYFSETQRNKGNFPGRFSGRQFSNSRSEMNVSTLELGDSALYLCASSLAWTGYQSGTQYFGPGTRLTVL.